This is a list of T cell receptor beta chains from one sample in a study of blood T cell repertoires in COVID-19. Sequencing used immunoSEQ multiplex PCR; TCRdb keeps in-frame clones, though not all of them. Of approximately 160,000 clones listed, approximately 80% are singletons. Input material: peripheral blood. These TCRs come from a man aged 70-80 years who had recovered from COVID-19. The CDR3 runs from the conserved cysteine through the conserved F or W. D genes are given only for firm matches. Rows give clone size only sometimes, using once, few, many, or a class for an expanded clone.

V	J	size	D	CDR3	DNA
TRBV4-1	TRBJ1-1	once	TRBD1	CASSQKASQRDRGRWPNTEAFF	TGCGCCAGCAGCCAAAAAGCAAGTCAGCGGGACAGGGGAAGGTGGCCGAACACTGAAGCTTTCTTT
TRBV18	TRBJ2-1	-	TRBD1	CASSPSGQGNEQFF	TGTGCCAGCTCACCATCGGGACAGGGCAATGAGCAGTTCTTC
TRBV4-1	TRBJ2-7	-	TRBD2	CASSQGLAGSEQYF	TGCGCCAGCAGCCAAGGACTAGCGGGAAGCGAGCAGTACTTC
TRBV4-1	TRBJ1-4	-	TRBD1	CASSQAGQGLGEKLFF	TGCGCCAGCAGCCAAGCCGGACAGGGTTTAGGGGAAAAACTGTTTTTT
TRBV7-2	TRBJ2-7	-	TRBD2	CASSLSTSGSFYEQYF	TGTGCCAGCAGCTTGTCGACTAGCGGGAGTTTCTACGAGCAGTACTTC
TRBV5-1	TRBJ1-3	-	-	CASSQGSGNTIYF	TGCGCCAGCAGTCAGGGTTCTGGAAACACCATATATTTT
TRBV27	TRBJ2-2	-	TRBD2	CASSPYLAGGPDTGELFF	TGTGCCAGCAGTCCCTATCTAGCGGGAGGGCCGGATACCGGGGAGCTGTTTTTT
TRBV30	TRBJ1-2	-	-	CAWSEAGIYGYTF	TGTGCCTGGAGTGAAGCGGGAATATATGGCTACACCTTC
TRBV7-2	TRBJ1-1	-	TRBD1	CASSFGTGNTEAFF	TGTGCCAGCAGCTTCGGGACAGGGAACACTGAAGCTTTCTTT
TRBV4-2	TRBJ2-7	few	TRBD2	CASSQDTSGRGEQYF	TGTGCCAGCAGCCAAGATACTAGCGGGAGGGGCGAGCAGTACTTC
TRBV3-1/TRBV3-2	TRBJ1-1	-	-	CASSPTLISGTEAFF	TGTGCCAGCAGCCCAACATTAATCTCGGGCACTGAAGCTTTCTTT
TRBV7-2	TRBJ2-2	-	-	CASSQVGVGANTGELFF	TGTGCCAGCAGCCAAGTGGGCGTGGGCGCGAATACCGGGGAGCTGTTTTTT
TRBV9	TRBJ2-2	-	-	CASSGQDRSGELFF	TGTGCCAGCAGCGGACAGGACCGCTCCGGGGAGCTGTTTTTT
TRBV11-1	TRBJ1-3	-	-	CASSFQSNTIYF	TGTGCCAGCAGCTTCCAATCAAACACCATATATTTT
TRBV3-1/TRBV3-2	TRBJ2-3	-	-	CASRQQGTDTQYF	TGTGCCAGCAGGCAACAGGGCACAGATACGCAGTATTTT
TRBV2	TRBJ1-1	-	-	CATTQGRGDTEAFF	TGTGCCACCACCCAGGGGCGGGGGGACACTGAAGCTTTCTTT
TRBV6-5	TRBJ2-5	-	-	CASTPSRNRQETQYF	TGTGCCAGCACCCCCTCGAGGAACCGGCAAGAGACCCAGTACTTC
TRBV5-1	TRBJ2-7	-	-	CASSLAASPYEQYF	TGCGCCAGCAGCTTGGCCGCGTCCCCTTACGAGCAGTACTTC
TRBV5-4	TRBJ1-2	-	TRBD1	CASSLPGGDYGYTF	TGTGCCAGCAGCTTGCCAGGGGGCGACTATGGCTACACCTTC
TRBV29-1	TRBJ2-3	-	-	CSAGHLTDTQYF	TGCAGCGCGGGACATCTCACAGATACGCAGTATTTT
TRBV5-1	TRBJ2-1	-	TRBD2	CASSLEGGSTYNEQFF	TGCGCCAGCAGCTTGGAGGGCGGGAGTACCTACAATGAGCAGTTCTTC
TRBV3-1/TRBV3-2	TRBJ2-1	-	TRBD2	CASTRGLAIHNEQFF	TGTGCCAGCACCCGCGGACTAGCGATCCACAATGAGCAGTTCTTC
TRBV5-4	TRBJ2-2	-	TRBD2	CASSSTSGIGTGELFF	TGTGCCAGCAGCTCGACTAGCGGGATCGGCACCGGGGAGCTGTTTTTT
TRBV12-3/TRBV12-4	TRBJ1-5	-	TRBD1	CASRVQGSQPQHF	TGTGCCAGCAGAGTACAGGGGAGTCAGCCCCAGCATTTT
TRBV5-8	TRBJ1-6	-	-	CASSFEVRYSPLHF	TGTGCCAGCAGCTTCGAGGTTCGGTATTCACCCCTCCACTTT
TRBV5-1	TRBJ2-7	-	TRBD1	CASSVPPGTGGASGLYEQYF	TGCGCCAGCAGCGTACCTCCCGGGACAGGGGGCGCTTCGGGTCTCTACGAGCAGTACTTC
TRBV3-1/TRBV3-2	TRBJ1-4	-	TRBD1	CASSQIQGTNEKLFF	TGTGCCAGCAGCCAGATACAGGGGACTAATGAAAAACTGTTTTTT
TRBV27	TRBJ1-5	-	-	CASSPKVRQEHNQPQHF	TGTGCCAGCAGCCCCAAAGTCAGACAGGAGCACAATCAGCCCCAGCATTTT
TRBV30	TRBJ1-1	-	-	CAWKFPGTEAFF	TGTGCCTGGAAGTTCCCGGGCACTGAAGCTTTCTTT
TRBV7-9	TRBJ2-7	-	TRBD2	CASSFFARERSEQYF	TGTGCCAGCAGCTTTTTTGCGCGGGAGCGGAGTGAGCAGTACTTC
TRBV5-8	TRBJ2-2	-	TRBD2	CASSLALTSGRPTGELFF	TGTGCCAGCAGCTTGGCCCTGACTAGCGGGAGACCCACCGGGGAGCTGTTTTTT
TRBV4-3	TRBJ2-7	-	TRBD2	CASSQDPSGSPYEQYF	TGCGCCAGCAGCCAAGATCCCAGCGGGAGCCCCTACGAGCAGTACTTC
TRBV28	TRBJ2-3	-	TRBD1	CASSSFQGAEDTQYF	TGTGCCAGCAGTTCTTTTCAGGGGGCGGAAGATACGCAGTATTTT
TRBV3-1/TRBV3-2	TRBJ1-4	-	TRBD1	CASSPPGTGVTNEKLFF	TGTGCCAGCAGCCCCCCCGGGACAGGGGTGACTAATGAAAAACTGTTTTTT
TRBV29-1	TRBJ2-1	-	TRBD2	CSVDQGLAGGDEQFF	TGCAGCGTTGACCAGGGACTAGCGGGAGGAGATGAGCAGTTCTTC
TRBV7-2	TRBJ2-1	-	TRBD2	CASSLGGDWGVNEQFF	TGTGCCAGCAGCTTGGGGGGGGACTGGGGCGTCAATGAGCAGTTCTTC
TRBV7-2	TRBJ1-5	-	TRBD1	CASSSPGQGALGNQPQHF	TGTGCCAGCAGCTCCCCGGGACAGGGGGCGCTGGGCAATCAGCCCCAGCATTTT
TRBV2	TRBJ2-5	-	-	CASMWEETQYF	TGTGCCAGCATGTGGGAGGAGACCCAGTACTTC
TRBV6-2/TRBV6-3	TRBJ1-1	-	-	CASSLIRATEAFF	TGTGCCAGCAGTTTGATCAGGGCCACTGAAGCTTTCTTT
TRBV28	TRBJ2-7	-	-	CASTPYTGQGTYEQYF	TGTGCCAGCACCCCTTACACGGGGCAGGGGACCTACGAGCAGTACTTC
TRBV25-1	TRBJ1-4	-	-	CASSERLTAVNEKLFF	TGTGCCAGCAGTGAACGGTTAACAGCGGTTAATGAAAAACTGTTTTTT
TRBV6-5	TRBJ2-7	-	TRBD2	CASSAATSGDNEQYF	TGTGCCAGCAGCGCCGCGACTAGCGGGGACAACGAGCAGTACTTC
TRBV7-9	TRBJ1-1	few	-	CASSLELNTEAFF	TGTGCCAGCAGCTTAGAGCTGAACACTGAAGCTTTCTTT